The 7 T cell receptor beta chains given below trace back to one sample, sequenced in a study of blood T cells in healthy people across ages. A second PCR, run for about 7 to 11 cycles, used a sample-barcoded 5' primer plus a J-beta primer mix. TCRdb recomputed calls from the 5' RACE reads with MiXCR, one row per CDR3 protein. The repertoire consists of approximately 770,000 distinct CDR3 sequences, with about 62% occurring once and the leading ten covering about 20%. Sequencing was carried out using blood. The receptors stem from a man aged 30-40 years in good health.

The V gene is TRBV18, the J gene TRBJ1-1; D is unclear. CDR1 is KGHSH and CDR2 is LQKENI in the germline V gene. The ends were cut back, 3 bases at V and 0 bases at J, with 8 bases in the middle. The CDR3 has 14 residues. The CDR3: CASSPSRVNTEAFF. In DNA, the CDR3 is TGTGCCAGCTCACCTAGCAGAGTGAACACTGAAGCTTTCTTT.

This clonotype was counted only a few times. The CDR3 spells CASSETPGSYEQYF. As DNA, the CDR3 is TGTGCCAGCAGCGAGACACCTGGGTCCTACGAGCAGTACTTC. The rearrangement links TRBV2 to TRBJ2-7; D gene unclear. The V gene's germline CDR1 is SNHLY and CDR2 FYNNEI. Trimming left V 6 bases short and J 1 base short, with 13 bases between. This CDR3 has 14 amino acids.

Turning to this clonotype: The junction shows a germline mismatch at one end, possibly a read error. The chain joins TRBV6-1 to TRBJ2-5, with 8 nucleotides matching TRBD1. This CDR3 region has 18 residues. Looked up from germline, CDR1 is MNHNS and CDR2 is SASEGT. CDR3 sequence: CASSRSGRQGMGRETQYF. CDR3 sequence (DNA): TGTGCCAGCAGTCGCTCAGGGAGACAGGGGATGGGTAGGGAGACTCAGTACTTC.

The rearrangement joins TRBV6-5 to TRBJ1-1, with D unclear. The CDR3 loop spans 9 amino acids. Germline V gives CDR1 MNHEY, CDR2 SVGAGI. Trimming took 6 bases from V and 8 from J, leaving 4 bases between them. CDR3 loop: CASRSEAFF. The CDR3 region has the DNA TGTGCCAGCAGATCAGAAGCTTTCTTT.

The chain carries TRBV11-2 and TRBJ2-7; no clear D gene. V was cut by 8 bases and J by 3 bases, with 8 bases left in between. The CDR3 loop spans 11 amino acids. CDR1 is SGHAT, CDR2 FQNNGV, per germline. The CDR3 here is CASGEYYEQYF. The CDR3 DNA reads as TGTGCCAGCGGGGAATACTACGAGCAGTACTTC.

The rearrangement links TRBV20-1 to TRBJ2-1; possibly TRBD2 for D (6 bases). Per germline, CDR1 DFQATT and CDR2 SNEGSKA (reference sequence). The CDR3 totals 13 residues. V shed 0 bases and J shed 8 bases, with 11 bases lying between them. Here the CDR3 DNA reads TGCAGTGCTAGAGAGGGGGGAGTTGATGAGCAGTTCTTC. Its protein product is CSAREGGVDEQFF.

The chain recombines TRBV19 with TRBJ2-3; tentatively, D is TRBD2 (5 bases). This CDR3 is 15 amino acids long. The V and J ends lost 3 bases and 4 bases respectively, with 14 bases between them. Germline-derived CDR1 and CDR2 are LNHDA and SQIVND (reference sequence). The CDR3 sequence: CASSMGPRVADTQYF. The CDR3 nucleotides read TGTGCCAGTAGTATGGGTCCGAGGGTCGCAGATACGCAGTATTTT.